Listed below are T cell receptor beta chains from one sample, sequenced in a study of blood T cell repertoires in COVID-19. Generated by immunoSEQ multiplex PCR, the TCRdb table keeps only in-frame clones and is missing some. The sample consists of fewer than 200,000 clones, 80% to 90% of them appearing once. Input material: peripheral blood. Receptors originate from a young man who had recovered from COVID-19. CDR3s include the opening cysteine and the closing phenylalanine or tryptophan. A D gene is named only where the DNA matches it firmly. The listing skips clone size in some rows; elsewhere it reads once, few, many or a size class.

D gene	clone size	V gene	J gene	CDR3 protein	CDR3 DNA
NA	NA	TRBV9	TRBJ2-2	CASSPRRRATTGELFF	TGTGCCAGCAGCCCCCGTCGGCGGGCAACCACCGGGGAGCTGTTTTTT
TRBD1	NA	TRBV28	TRBJ2-5	CASSSGTGGWETQYF	TGTGCCAGCAGTTCCGGGACAGGGGGCTGGGAGACCCAGTACTTC
NA	NA	TRBV21-1	TRBJ1-2	CASSGGDRGDYGYTF	TGTGCCAGCAGCGGGGGGGACAGGGGTGACTATGGCTACACCTTC
NA	NA	TRBV19	TRBJ2-3	CASSIGPDSGTDTQYF	TGTGCCAGTAGTATAGGGCCCGACTCGGGGACAGATACGCAGTATTTT
NA	few	TRBV7-7	TRBJ2-5	CASSTPGEETQYF	TGTGCTAGCAGCACCCCAGGTGAAGAGACCCAGTACTTC
TRBD1	NA	TRBV19	TRBJ2-1	CASSILAGGSGEQFF	TGTGCCAGTAGTATCTTGGCAGGGGGCTCAGGTGAGCAGTTCTTC
TRBD2	once	TRBV10-1	TRBJ2-7	CASIRSNNERERREQYF	TGCGCCAGCATCCGGTCCAACAACGAGCGGGAGCGGCGCGAGCAGTACTTC
NA	NA	TRBV3-1/TRBV3-2	TRBJ2-1	CASSQDRHREFHDEQFF	TGTGCCAGCAGCCAAGACCGTCACCGGGAGTTTCACGATGAGCAGTTCTTC
TRBD2	NA	TRBV25-1	TRBJ2-1	CASSLGGTSGSNEQFF	TGTGCCAGCAGTCTAGGGGGGACTAGCGGGAGCAATGAGCAGTTCTTC
NA	NA	TRBV15	TRBJ2-2	CATHELNTGELFF	TGTGCCACCCACGAACTTAACACCGGGGAGCTGTTTTTT
NA	NA	TRBV7-2	TRBJ1-3	CASSLAGSKNTIYF	TGTGCCAGCAGCTTAGCGGGCAGTAAAAACACCATATATTTT
NA	NA	TRBV7-3	TRBJ2-1	CASSLGGGMVEQFF	TGTGCCAGCAGCTTGGGGGGAGGAATGGTTGAGCAGTTCTTC
NA	NA	TRBV24-1	TRBJ1-2	CATSVANYGYTF	TGTGCCACCAGTGTAGCAAACTATGGCTACACCTTC
TRBD1	NA	TRBV24-1	TRBJ2-5	CATSAGQASQETQYF	TGTGCCACCAGTGCGGGACAGGCGTCCCAAGAGACCCAGTACTTC
NA	NA	TRBV6-5	TRBJ1-5	CASSYSMGASQPQHF	TGTGCCAGCAGTTACTCGATGGGGGCGAGTCAGCCCCAGCATTTT
TRBD2	NA	TRBV7-9	TRBJ2-1	CASSPGTRKNNEQFF	TGTGCCAGCAGCCCTGGGACTAGGAAGAACAATGAGCAGTTCTTC
TRBD1	NA	TRBV19	TRBJ2-7	CASSAGQGRGEQYF	TGTGCCAGTAGTGCGGGACAGGGGCGAGGCGAGCAGTACTTC
TRBD1	NA	TRBV5-6	TRBJ1-6	CASSPRGALVSPLHF	TGTGCCAGCTCACCCAGGGGGGCCCTTGTTTCACCCCTCCACTTT
NA	NA	TRBV7-2	TRBJ1-2	CASSVTANYGYTF	TGTGCCAGCAGCGTGACAGCTAACTATGGCTACACCTTC
NA	NA	TRBV7-8	TRBJ1-1	CASSFSTEAFF	TGTGCCAGCAGCTTTAGCACTGAAGCTTTCTTT
NA	NA	TRBV4-1	TRBJ2-7	CASSHESGSVYEQYF	TGCGCCAGCAGCCACGAGAGTGGCAGCGTCTACGAGCAGTACTTC
TRBD2	NA	TRBV6-2/TRBV6-3	TRBJ2-2	CASSYAGIAGTGELFF	TGTGCCAGCAGTTACGCCGGAATAGCGGGAACCGGGGAGCTGTTTTTT
NA	NA	TRBV7-2	TRBJ2-7	CASSFGTSSYEQYF	TGTGCCAGCAGCTTCGGGACATCCTCCTACGAGCAGTACTTC
TRBD2	NA	TRBV4-2	TRBJ2-3	CASSQALNWVERGGSDTQYF	TGTGCCAGCAGCCAAGCCCTCAATTGGGTGGAGCGGGGAGGGTCCGATACGCAGTATTTT
TRBD1	NA	TRBV16	TRBJ1-4	CASSQGTGLELFF	TGTGCCAGCAGCCAGGGGACAGGCTTAGAACTGTTTTTT
NA	NA	TRBV12-3/TRBV12-4	TRBJ2-2	CASSYSYTGELFF	TGTGCCAGCAGTTACAGCTACACCGGGGAGCTGTTTTTT
NA	NA	TRBV2	TRBJ1-6	CASSGQPRSPLHF	TGTGCCAGCAGCGGACAGCCCCGGTCACCCCTCCACTTT
NA	NA	TRBV4-3	TRBJ1-2	CASSQGTAGNDGYTF	TGCGCCAGCAGCCAGGGAACCGCGGGGAATGATGGCTACACCTTC
NA	once	TRBV5-1	TRBJ1-6	CASSLGGTIQNSPLHF	TGCGCCAGCAGCTTGGGGGGGACAATTCAAAATTCACCCCTCCACTTT
NA	NA	TRBV19	TRBJ1-1	CASSMGSADGGVNTEAFF	TGTGCCAGTAGTATGGGGAGTGCCGACGGGGGAGTGAACACTGAAGCTTTCTTT
TRBD2	NA	TRBV7-2	TRBJ2-5	CASGLAGLQETQYF	TGTGCCAGCGGACTAGCGGGACTTCAAGAGACCCAGTACTTC